This record looks at one T cell receptor (beta chain) sequence and its context. Trimming shortened V by 4 bases and J by 5 bases, and 18 bases separated the two germline ends. Germline CDR1 is GTSNPN and CDR2 is SVGIG (reference sequence). CDR3 length: 15 residues. Assay used: immunoSEQ multiplex PCR; TCRdb lists only in-frame clones, some missing. The sample has over 400,000 clones; more than 85% are singletons. Cohorts were assigned according to the clinical history that participants reported. The data were obtained in a study of blood T cell repertoires in COVID-19. The J gene is TRBJ1-3, the V gene TRBV30, with no clear D. The source material was PBMCs or T cells enriched from blood (not recorded which). The clonotype was recovered from a woman aged 60-75 years who had recovered from COVID-19. This chain's CDR3 is CAWTKSGAERNTIYF. The CDR3 DNA is TGTGCCTGGACGAAATCGGGAGCCGAAAGAAACACCATATATTTT.